This T cell receptor (beta chain) was recovered during a study of T cell changes during pregnancy in multiple sclerosis. Generated by immunoSEQ multiplex PCR, the TCRdb table keeps only in-frame clones and is missing some. In the table there are tens of thousands of clones, 85% to 95% of which are singletons. CDR3 size: 13 residues. V was pared by 1 base and J by 8 bases, with 7 bases between. Looked up from germline, CDR1 is SGHNT and CDR2 is YYREEE (reference sequence). V is TRBV5-4 and J is TRBJ1-6; D ambiguous. The sequence came from a female donor with multiple sclerosis, enrolled in a pregnancy study. Here the sequenced sample was peripheral blood, taken in the second trimester of pregnancy. The CDR3 here is CASSLNRDSPLHF. CDR3 bases: TGTGCCAGCAGCTTGAACAGAGATTCACCCCTCCACTTT.